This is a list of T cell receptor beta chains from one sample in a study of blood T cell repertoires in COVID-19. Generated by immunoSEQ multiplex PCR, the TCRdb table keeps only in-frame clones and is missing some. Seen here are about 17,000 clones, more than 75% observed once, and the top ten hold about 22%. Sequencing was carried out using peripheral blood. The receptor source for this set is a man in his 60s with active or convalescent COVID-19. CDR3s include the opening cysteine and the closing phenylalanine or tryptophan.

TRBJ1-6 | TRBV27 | CASKGQGNSPLHF
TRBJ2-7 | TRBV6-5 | CASRVPQGYEQYF
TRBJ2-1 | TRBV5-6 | CASSPGPTRGNEQFF
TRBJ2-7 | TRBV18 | CASSPMNADYEQYF
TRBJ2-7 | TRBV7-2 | CASSFDPQGSYEQYF
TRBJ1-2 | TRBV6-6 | CASTGTGDGYTF
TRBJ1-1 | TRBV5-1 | CASSLGPFSRGTEAFF
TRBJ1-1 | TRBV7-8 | CASSRTGGNTEAFF
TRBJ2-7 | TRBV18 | CASSHDSQTYEQYF
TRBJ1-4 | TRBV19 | CASSDRGGFLSEKLFF
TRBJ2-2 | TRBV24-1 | CATSDLGDGGRGGELFF
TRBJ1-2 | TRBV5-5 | CASSLAGDYGYTF
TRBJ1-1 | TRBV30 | CAWMAFAEAFF
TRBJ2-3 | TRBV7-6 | CASSSGSGVSTDTQYF
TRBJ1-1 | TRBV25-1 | CASSLRGQTEAFF
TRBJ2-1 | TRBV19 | CASSTGTSGNNEQFF
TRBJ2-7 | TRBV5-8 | CASIFSRGKQYF
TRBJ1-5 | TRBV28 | CASSLGQASYQPQHF
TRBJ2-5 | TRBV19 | CASSPLRQGRAGETQYF
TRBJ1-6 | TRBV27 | CASSPARTVFNSPLHF
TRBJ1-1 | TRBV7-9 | CASSFALRGNTEAFF
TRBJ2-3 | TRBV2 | CASRADTDTQYF
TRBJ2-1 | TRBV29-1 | CSVGRADNEQFF
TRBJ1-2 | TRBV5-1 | CASSLVEGESGYTF
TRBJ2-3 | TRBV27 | CASSFLAGADTQYF
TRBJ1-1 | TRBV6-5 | CASSYFLQGEAFF
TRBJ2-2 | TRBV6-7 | CASSFPTAGQGRTGELFF
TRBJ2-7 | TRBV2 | CASGLGPSYEQYF
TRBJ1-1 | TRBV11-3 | CASSVAPETEAFF
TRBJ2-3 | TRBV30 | CARSFGGSTDTQYF
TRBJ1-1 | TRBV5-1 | CASSFKGDTEAFF
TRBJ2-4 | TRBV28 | CASSFQGGGGVAIQYF
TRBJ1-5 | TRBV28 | CASLGQHNQPQHF
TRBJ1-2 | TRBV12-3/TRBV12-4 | CASSAGFGGYTF